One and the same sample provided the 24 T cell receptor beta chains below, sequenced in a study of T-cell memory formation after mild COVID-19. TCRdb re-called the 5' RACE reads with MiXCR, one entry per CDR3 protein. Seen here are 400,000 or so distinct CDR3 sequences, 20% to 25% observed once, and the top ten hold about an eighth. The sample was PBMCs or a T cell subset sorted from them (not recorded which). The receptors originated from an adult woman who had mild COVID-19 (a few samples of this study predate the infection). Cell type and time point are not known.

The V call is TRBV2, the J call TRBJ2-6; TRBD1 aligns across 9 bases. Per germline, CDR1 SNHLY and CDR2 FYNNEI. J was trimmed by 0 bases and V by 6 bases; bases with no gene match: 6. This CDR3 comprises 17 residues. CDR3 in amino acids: CASSRDRASSGANVLTF. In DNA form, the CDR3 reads TGTGCCAGCAGCCGGGACAGGGCCAGCTCTGGGGCCAACGTCCTGACTTTC.

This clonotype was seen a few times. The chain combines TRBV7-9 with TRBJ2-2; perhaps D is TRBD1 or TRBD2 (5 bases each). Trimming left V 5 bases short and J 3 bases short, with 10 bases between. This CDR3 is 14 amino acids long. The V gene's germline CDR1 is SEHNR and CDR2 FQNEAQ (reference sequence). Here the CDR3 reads CASSRPGHTGELFF. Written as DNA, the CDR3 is TGTGCCAGCAGCCGCCCGGGGCACACCGGGGAGCTGTTTTTT. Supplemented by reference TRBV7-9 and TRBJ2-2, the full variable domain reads DTGVSQNPRHKITKRGQNVTFRCDPISEHNRLYWYRQTLGQGPEFLTYFQNEAQLEKSRLLSDRFSAERPKGSFSTLEIQRTEQGDSAMYLCASSRPGHTGELFFGEGSRLTVL.

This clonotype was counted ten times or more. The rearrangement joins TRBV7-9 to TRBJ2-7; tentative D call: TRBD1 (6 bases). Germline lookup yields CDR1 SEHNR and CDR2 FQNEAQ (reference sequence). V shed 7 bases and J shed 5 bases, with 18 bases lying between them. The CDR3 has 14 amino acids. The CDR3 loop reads CASTLTGQGHEQYF. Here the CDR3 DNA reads TGTGCCAGCACCCTGACAGGCCAAGGACACGAGCAGTACTTC.

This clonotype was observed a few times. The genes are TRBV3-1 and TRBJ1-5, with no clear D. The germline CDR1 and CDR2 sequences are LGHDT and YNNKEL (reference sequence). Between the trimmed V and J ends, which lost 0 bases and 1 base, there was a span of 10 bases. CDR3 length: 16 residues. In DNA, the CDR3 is TGTGCCAGCAGCCAAGATCTAAAGGTCAGCAATCAGCCCCAGCATTTT. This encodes CASSQDLKVSNQPQHF. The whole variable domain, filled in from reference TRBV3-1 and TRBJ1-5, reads DTAVSQTPKYLVTQMGNDKSIKCEQNLGHDTMYWYKQDSKKFLKIMFSYNNKELIINETVPNRFSPKSPDKAHLNLHINSLELGDSAVYFCASSQDLKVSNQPQHFGDGTRLSIL.

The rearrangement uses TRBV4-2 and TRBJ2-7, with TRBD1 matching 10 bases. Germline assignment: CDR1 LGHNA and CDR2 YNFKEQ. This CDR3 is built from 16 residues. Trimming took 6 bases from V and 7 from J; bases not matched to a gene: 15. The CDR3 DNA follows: TGTGCCAGCAGTCCAAAGCCGGGACAGGGGTCGGGGGAGCAGTACTTC. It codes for CASSPKPGQGSGEQYF.

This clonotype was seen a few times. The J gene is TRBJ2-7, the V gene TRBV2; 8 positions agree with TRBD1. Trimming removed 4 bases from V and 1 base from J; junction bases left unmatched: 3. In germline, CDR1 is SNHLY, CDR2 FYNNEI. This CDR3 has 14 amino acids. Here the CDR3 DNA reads TGTGCCAGCAGTGTGGACAGGGCATCCTACGAGCAGTACTTC. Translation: CASSVDRASYEQYF. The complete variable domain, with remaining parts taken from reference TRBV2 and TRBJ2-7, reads EPEVTQTPSHQVTQMGQEVILRCVPISNHLYFYWYRQILGQKVEFLVSFYNNEISEKSEIFDDQFSVERPDGSNFTLKIRSTKLEDSAMYFCASSVDRASYEQYFGPGTRLTVT.

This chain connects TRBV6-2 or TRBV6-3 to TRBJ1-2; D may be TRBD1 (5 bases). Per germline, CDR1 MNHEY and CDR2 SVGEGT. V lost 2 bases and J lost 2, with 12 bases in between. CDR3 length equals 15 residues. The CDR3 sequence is CASSYQGRMNYGYTF. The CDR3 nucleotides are TGTGCCAGCAGTTACCAGGGCAGGATGAACTATGGCTACACCTTC.

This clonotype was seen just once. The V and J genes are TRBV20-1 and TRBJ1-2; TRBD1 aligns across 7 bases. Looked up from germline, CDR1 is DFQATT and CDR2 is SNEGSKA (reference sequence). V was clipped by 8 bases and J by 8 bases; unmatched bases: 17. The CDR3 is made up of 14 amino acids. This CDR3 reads CSPRGGRSDGGYTF. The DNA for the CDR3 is TGCAGTCCCAGGGGGGGCCGAAGTGATGGGGGCTACACCTTC.

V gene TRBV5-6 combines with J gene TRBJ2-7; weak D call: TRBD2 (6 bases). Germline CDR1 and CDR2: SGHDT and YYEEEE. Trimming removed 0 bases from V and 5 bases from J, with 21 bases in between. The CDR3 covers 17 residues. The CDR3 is CASSLVGLADSSHEQYF. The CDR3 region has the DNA TGTGCCAGCAGCTTGGTCGGGTTAGCGGATTCGTCACACGAGCAGTACTTC.

CDR3 in DNA: TGTGCCACCAGTGATTCAATACAGGGGGGTACCGAGCAGTACTTC. This encodes CATSDSIQGGTEQYF. The gene calls are TRBV24-1 and TRBJ2-7, with 8 bases matching TRBD1. Trimming removed 2 bases from V and 6 bases from J; junction bases left unmatched: 8. This CDR3 spans 15 amino acids. Germline CDR1 reads KGHDR; CDR2 reads SFDVKD.

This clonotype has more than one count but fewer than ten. CDR3 residues: CASSVLGGNYNEQFF. For the CDR3, the DNA is TGTGCCAGCAGCGTGTTAGGGGGGAACTACAATGAGCAGTTCTTC. This chain links TRBV7-6 with TRBJ2-1; D possibly uses TRBD1 or TRBD2 (6 bases each). Looked up from germline, CDR1 is SGHVS and CDR2 is FNYEAQ. CDR3 length: 15 amino acids. Trimming took 5 bases from V and 3 from J, leaving 14 bases between them.

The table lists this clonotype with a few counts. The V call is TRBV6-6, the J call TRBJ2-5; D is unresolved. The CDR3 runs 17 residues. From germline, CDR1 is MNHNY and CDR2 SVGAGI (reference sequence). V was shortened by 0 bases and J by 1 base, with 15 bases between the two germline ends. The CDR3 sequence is CASSYSTSGASQETQYF. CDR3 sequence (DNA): TGTGCCAGCAGTTACTCCACCTCCGGTGCCAGCCAAGAGACCCAGTACTTC.

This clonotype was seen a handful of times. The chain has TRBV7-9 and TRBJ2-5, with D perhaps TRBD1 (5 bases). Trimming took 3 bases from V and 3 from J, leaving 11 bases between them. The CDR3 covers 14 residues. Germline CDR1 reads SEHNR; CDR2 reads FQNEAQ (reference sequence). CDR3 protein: CASSFLGAKETQYF. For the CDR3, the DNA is TGTGCCAGCAGCTTTCTAGGGGCCAAAGAGACCCAGTACTTC.

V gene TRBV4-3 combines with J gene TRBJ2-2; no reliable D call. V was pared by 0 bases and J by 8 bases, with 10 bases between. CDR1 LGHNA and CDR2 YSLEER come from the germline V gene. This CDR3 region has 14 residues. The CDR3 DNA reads TGCGCCAGCAGCCAAGACGGGTATCAGGGGGAGCTGTTTTTT. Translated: CASSQDGYQGELFF.

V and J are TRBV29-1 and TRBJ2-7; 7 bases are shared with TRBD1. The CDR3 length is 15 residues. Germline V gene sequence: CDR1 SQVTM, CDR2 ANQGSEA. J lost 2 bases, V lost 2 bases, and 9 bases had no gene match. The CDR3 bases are TGCAGCGTTGAATTCCCGGGACAGAACCCCTACGAGCAGTACTTC. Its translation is CSVEFPGQNPYEQYF.

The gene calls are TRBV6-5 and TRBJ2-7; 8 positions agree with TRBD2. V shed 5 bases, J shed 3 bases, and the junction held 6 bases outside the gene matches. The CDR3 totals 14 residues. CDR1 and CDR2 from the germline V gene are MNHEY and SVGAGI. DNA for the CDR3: TGTGCCAGCAGTCCCACTCTAGCGGGCTACGAGCAGTACTTC. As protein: CASSPTLAGYEQYF.

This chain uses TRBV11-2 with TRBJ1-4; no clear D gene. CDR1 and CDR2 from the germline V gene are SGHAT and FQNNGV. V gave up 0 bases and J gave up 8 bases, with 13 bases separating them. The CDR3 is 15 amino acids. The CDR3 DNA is TGTGCCAGCAGCTTAGAAACGATCGGAGGCGAAAAACTGTTTTTT. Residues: CASSLETIGGEKLFF.

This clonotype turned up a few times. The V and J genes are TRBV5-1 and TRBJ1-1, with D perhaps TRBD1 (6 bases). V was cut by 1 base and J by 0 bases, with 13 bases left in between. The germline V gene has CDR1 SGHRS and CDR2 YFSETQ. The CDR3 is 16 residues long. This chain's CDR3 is CASSLWAGAMNTEAFF. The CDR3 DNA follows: TGCGCCAGCAGCTTGTGGGCAGGGGCCATGAACACTGAAGCTTTCTTT.

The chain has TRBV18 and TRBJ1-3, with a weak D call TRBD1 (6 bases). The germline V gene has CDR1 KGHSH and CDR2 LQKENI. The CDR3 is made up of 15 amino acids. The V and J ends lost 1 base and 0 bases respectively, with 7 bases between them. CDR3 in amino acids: CASSPRTVSGNTIYF. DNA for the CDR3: TGTGCCAGCTCACCACGGACAGTCTCTGGAAACACCATATATTTT.

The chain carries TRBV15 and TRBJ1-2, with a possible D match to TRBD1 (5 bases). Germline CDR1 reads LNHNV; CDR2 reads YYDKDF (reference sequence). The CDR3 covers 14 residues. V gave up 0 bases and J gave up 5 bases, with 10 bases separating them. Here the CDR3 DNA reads TGTGCCACCAGCAGAGATTGGGGGATGTATGGCTACACCTTC. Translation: CATSRDWGMYGYTF.

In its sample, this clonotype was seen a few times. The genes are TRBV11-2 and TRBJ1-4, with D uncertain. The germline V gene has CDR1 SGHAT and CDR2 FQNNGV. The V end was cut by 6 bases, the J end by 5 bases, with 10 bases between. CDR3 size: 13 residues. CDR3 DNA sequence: TGTGCCAGCAGTTTCCTAGGGAATGAAAAACTGTTTTTT. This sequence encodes CASSFLGNEKLFF.

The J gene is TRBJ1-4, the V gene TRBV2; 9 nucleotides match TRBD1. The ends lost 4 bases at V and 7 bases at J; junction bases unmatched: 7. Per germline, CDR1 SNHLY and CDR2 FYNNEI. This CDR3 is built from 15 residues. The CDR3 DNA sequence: TGTGCCAGCAGTGCGCCGGGACAGGGTCTTGAAAAACTGTTTTTT. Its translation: CASSAPGQGLEKLFF.

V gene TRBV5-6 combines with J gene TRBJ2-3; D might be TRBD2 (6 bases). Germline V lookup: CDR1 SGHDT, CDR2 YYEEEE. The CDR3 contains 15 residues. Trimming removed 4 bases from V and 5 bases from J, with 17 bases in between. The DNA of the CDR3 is TGTGCCAGCAGCCTCGGGCGGAGGAGGGGAGATACGCAGTATTTT. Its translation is CASSLGRRRGDTQYF. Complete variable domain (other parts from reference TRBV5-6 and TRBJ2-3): DAGVTQSPTHLIKTRGQQVTLRCSPKSGHDTVSWYQQALGQGPQFIFQYYEEEERQRGNFPDRFSGHQFPNYSSELNVNALLLGDSALYLCASSLGRRRGDTQYFGPGTRLTVL.

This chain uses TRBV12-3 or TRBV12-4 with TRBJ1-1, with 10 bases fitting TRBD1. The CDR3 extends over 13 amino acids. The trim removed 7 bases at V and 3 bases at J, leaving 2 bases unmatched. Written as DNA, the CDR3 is TGTGCCAGCAAAGGGACAGGGGACACTGAAGCTTTCTTT. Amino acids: CASKGTGDTEAFF.